Detailed here is one T cell receptor beta chain. The primer mix had 60 Vbeta and 13 Jbeta primers. Some clones are missing from TCRdb's copy, which holds only in-frame ones; the method was immunoSEQ multiplex PCR. The sample has roughly 170,000 clones; 80% are singletons. The data derive from a study of cytomegalovirus exposure and HLA in healthy donors. The trim removed 6 bases at V and 3 bases at J, leaving 4 bases unmatched. Germline V gene sequence: CDR1 SQVTM, CDR2 ANQGSEA. This CDR3 spans 13 amino acids. Material for sequencing was PBMCs. This receptor was obtained from a woman aged 45-65 years in good health and CMV-seropositive. V gene TRBV29-1 combines with J gene TRBJ2-2, with TRBD1 matching over 7 bases. CDR3 in DNA: TGCAGCGTGGGACAGTCCTACACCGGGGAGCTGTTTTTT. It translates to CSVGQSYTGELFF.